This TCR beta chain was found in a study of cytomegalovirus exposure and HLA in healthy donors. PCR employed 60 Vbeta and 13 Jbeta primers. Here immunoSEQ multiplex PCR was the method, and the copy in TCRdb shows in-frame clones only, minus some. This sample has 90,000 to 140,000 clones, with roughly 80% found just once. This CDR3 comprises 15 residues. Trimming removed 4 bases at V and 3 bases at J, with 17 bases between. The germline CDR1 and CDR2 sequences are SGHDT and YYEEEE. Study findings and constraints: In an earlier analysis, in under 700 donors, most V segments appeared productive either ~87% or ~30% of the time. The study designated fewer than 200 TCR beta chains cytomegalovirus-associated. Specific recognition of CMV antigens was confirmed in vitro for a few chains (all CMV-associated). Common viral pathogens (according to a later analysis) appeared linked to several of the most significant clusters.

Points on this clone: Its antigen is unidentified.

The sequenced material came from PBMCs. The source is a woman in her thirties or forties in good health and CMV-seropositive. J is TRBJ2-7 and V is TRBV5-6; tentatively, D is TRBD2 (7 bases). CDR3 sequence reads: CASSPDLGGLYEQYF. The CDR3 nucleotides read TGTGCCAGCAGCCCGGACCTCGGGGGGCTCTACGAGCAGTACTTC.